The rows below give T cell receptor beta chains drawn from one sample of a study of cytomegalovirus exposure and HLA in healthy donors. Using immunoSEQ multiplex PCR, the repertoire was profiled, and TCRdb retains in-frame clones only, with some absent. This sample yields about 260,000 clones, of which less than 95% are seen a single time; just over 3% belongs to the top ten. The sample consisted of PBMCs. The source of these receptors is a woman aged 25 to 39 in good health and CMV-seronegative. Both conserved end residues are part of each CDR3. The D gene is left open where the match is weak.

d_call	v_call	cdr3_aa
TRBD2	TRBV6-1	CASSARAGVSGTGELFF
TRBD2	TRBV29-1	CSVVSGGRETQYF
NA	TRBV5-1	CASRPTRGSGEDTQYF
TRBD1	TRBV6-6	CASSYSWTGGLETQYF
NA	TRBV28	CASSAGSVSSYEQYF
TRBD2	TRBV11-3	CASRPGRAGYEQYF
NA	TRBV14	CASSPARTQQETQYF
TRBD1	TRBV7-2	CASSFQGVDSYEQYF
NA	TRBV9	CASSPRDGYYEQYF
NA	TRBV29-1	CSVEDPVAEQFF
TRBD1	TRBV28	CASSPTGGSTEAFF
NA	TRBV7-9	CASSLDYEQYF
NA	TRBV5-7	CASIVGLLAKNIQYF
NA	TRBV6-5	CASSPGGELFF
NA	TRBV27	CASSWTAGRYEQYF
TRBD1	TRBV5-1	CASSLTGGMDTGELFF
NA	TRBV7-9	CASSLALEGGSGYTF
NA	TRBV11-2	CASSPHAAGYEQYF
NA	TRBV6-5	CASRVRGIGGELFF
NA	TRBV27	CASSFPHNEQFF
NA	TRBV6-1	CASSESPRGTPYGYTF
NA	TRBV11-3	CASSTVGSGELFF
NA	TRBV2	CASSSTGMGTDTQYF
NA	TRBV19	CASSIDQGQGRSQPQHF
NA	TRBV6-1	CASSEATGSYEQYF
NA	TRBV5-1	CASSFQYSYNEQFF
NA	TRBV28	CASSREETGNQPQHF
TRBD1	TRBV11-2	CASSDGRTGGYEQYF
NA	TRBV13	CASSLAARGEQYF
NA	TRBV5-5	CASGTQALQVEKLFF
NA	TRBV25-1	CASSDAGTAGELFF
TRBD1	TRBV27	CASSLNDRANQPQHF
NA	TRBV28	CASRYSGSVNQPQHF
NA	TRBV5-5	CASSLFTGHEQYF
TRBD2	TRBV28	CASSQASGRNTGELFF
NA	TRBV5-1	CASRSEGEGYGYTF
NA	TRBV6-1	CASSEALGRSQETQYF
NA	TRBV30	CALETQYF
NA	TRBV27	CASSFAAFYEQYF
NA	TRBV30	CAWSVAGSSYEQYF
TRBD2	TRBV7-8	CASSLALAADTQYF
TRBD1	TRBV2	CASDGQGAYEQYF
TRBD1	TRBV6-6	CASSQDRVGNQPQHF
TRBD1	TRBV9	CASTTKGGLGYTF
NA	TRBV6-5	CASSLSASVYNEQFF